The T cell receptor (beta chain) described here comes from a study of shared clonotypes between healthy human individuals. Sequenced by immunoSEQ multiplex PCR; TCRdb stores in-frame clones only, minus some. Of about 2 million clones listed, about 95% are singletons. V lost 10 bases and J lost 7, with 11 bases in between. CDR1 MNHEY and CDR2 SMNVEV come from the germline V gene (reference sequence). The CDR3 has 11 residues. Findings of the study overall: Memory subsets generally showed smaller estimated richness than naive subsets did. Clonotypes shared by all four sorted-subset donors had higher generation probabilities than non-shared clonotypes. Among four donors, roughly 5% of naive CD4 clonotypes were found in common.

Comment on this clone: Antigen unknown.

The naive CD8 population came from CD45RO-negative cells selected for CCR7, without terminally differentiated effector memory CD45RA+ cells. Sequencing used naive CD8+ T cells sorted from blood. The chain combines TRBV27 with TRBJ1-3, with D possibly being TRBD1 (5 bases). This TCR came from a man aged 18 to 29 in good health. CDR3 residues: CATFWGNTIYF. The DNA of the CDR3 is TGTGCCACCTTTTGGGGGAACACCATATATTTT.